The rows below give T cell receptor beta chains drawn from one sample of a study of cytomegalovirus exposure and HLA in healthy donors. Profiled with immunoSEQ multiplex PCR; TCRdb holds only in-frame clones, not every one. The sample yields 80,000 to 100,000 clones, 73% seen once. The sequenced sample consisted of PBMCs. Receptors originate from a man aged 35 to 55 in good health and CMV-seronegative. The CDR3 runs from the conserved cysteine through the conserved F or W. A D gene is named only where the DNA matches it firmly. Clone size, where shown, is once, few, many, or a class for clones that have expanded.

16 | TRBJ2-7 | once | TRBD1 | TRBV4-1 | TGCGCCAGCAGCCAAGAGTCCGGGACAGGGGCCTACGAGCAGTACTTC | CASSQESGTGAYEQYF
12 | TRBJ2-3 | NA | NA | TRBV30 | TGTGCCTGGACCCCTCTCACAGATACGCAGTATTTT | CAWTPLTDTQYF
16 | TRBJ1-1 | NA | TRBD1 | TRBV4-2 | TGTGCCAGCAGCCAAGACAGGGGGCGTGGGAACACTGAAGCTTTCTTT | CASSQDRGRGNTEAFF
17 | TRBJ2-2 | NA | NA | TRBV27 | TGTGCCAGCAGTTTTGACAGGCCCAGGGCGGGCACCGGGGAGCTGTTTTTT | CASSFDRPRAGTGELFF
18 | TRBJ2-4 | NA | TRBD2 | TRBV4-1 | TGCGCCAGCAGCCAAGACTGGGGACTAGCGGGGGTGGAAAACATTCAGTACTTC | CASSQDWGLAGVENIQYF
17 | TRBJ1-1 | NA | NA | TRBV7-9 | TGTGCCAGCAGCTCCCCGGCCACCTCGCCAGGCGCCACTGAAGCTTTCTTT | CASSSPATSPGATEAFF
11 | TRBJ2-3 | NA | NA | TRBV2 | TGTGCCAGCGATGGGGGGGATACGCAGTATTTT | CASDGGDTQYF
17 | TRBJ2-7 | NA | TRBD1 | TRBV6-1 | TGTGCCAGCAGCGAATACTCGGGACAGGGCTCCTCCTACGAGCAGTACTTC | CASSEYSGQGSSYEQYF
15 | TRBJ2-2 | medium-sized | NA | TRBV9 | TGTGCCAGCAGCCTCCGGTGGCGGGACACCGGGGAGCTGTTTTTT | CASSLRWRDTGELFF
15 | TRBJ2-5 | few | TRBD1 | TRBV7-2 | TGTGCCAGCAGCTCGTTATACAGGGGGCGAGAGACCCAGTACTTC | CASSSLYRGRETQYF
16 | TRBJ2-3 | few | NA | TRBV6-4 | TGTGCCAGTACGTATATCCTGGGGGGGCCAGGAGATACGCAGTATTTT | CASTYILGGPGDTQYF
17 | TRBJ2-7 | NA | NA | TRBV27 | TGTGCCAGCAGTTTATCGATGGGGGACTCGAGCTCCTACGAGCAGTACTTC | CASSLSMGDSSSYEQYF
15 | TRBJ2-7 | NA | NA | TRBV19 | TGTGCCAGTAGTATAGCCCACAGGCAAGACTACGAGCAGTACTTC | CASSIAHRQDYEQYF
12 | TRBJ1-3 | few | NA | TRBV7-9 | TGTGCCAGCAGCTTAGCCAGGAACACCATATATTTT | CASSLARNTIYF
14 | TRBJ2-1 | NA | NA | TRBV28 | TGTGCCAGCAGTTTGGTCGGTCACTACAATGAGCAGTTCTTC | CASSLVGHYNEQFF
16 | TRBJ2-1 | NA | NA | TRBV5-1 | TGCGCCAGCAGCCTCATGGTGACTAGCTCCTACAATGAGCAGTTCTTC | CASSLMVTSSYNEQFF
14 | TRBJ2-7 | few | NA | TRBV5-8 | TGTGCCAGCAGCTTAGGAGACAGCTCCTACGAGCAGTACTTC | CASSLGDSSYEQYF
15 | TRBJ2-2 | NA | NA | TRBV15 | TGTGCCACCAGCAGAATCCCACAGGGCCGAGACGAGCTGTTTTTT | CATSRIPQGRDELFF
18 | TRBJ2-7 | NA | TRBD2 | TRBV4-1 | TGCGCCAGCAGCCACCCGGGACTAGCGGGGGTCACCGGCTACGAGCAGTACTTC | CASSHPGLAGVTGYEQYF
14 | TRBJ2-1 | few | TRBD2 | TRBV2 | TGTGCCAGCAGAGCGGGGCCCTCCTACAATGAGCAGTTCTTC | CASRAGPSYNEQFF
16 | TRBJ2-1 | NA | TRBD2 | TRBV7-7 | TGTGCCAGCAGCCTTGGACTAGTCCACCCGTACAATGAGCAGTTCTTC | CASSLGLVHPYNEQFF
15 | TRBJ2-2 | NA | TRBD1 | TRBV28 | TGTGCCAGCAGTTTACGGGACAGGGCCACCGGGGAGCTGTTTTTT | CASSLRDRATGELFF
12 | TRBJ1-4 | NA | NA | TRBV7-9 | TGTGCCAGCAGCCCCCAGGGGGAAAAACTGTTTTTT | CASSPQGEKLFF
12 | TRBJ2-7 | NA | NA | TRBV7-2 | TGTGCCAGCAGCCGAGAGTTCCACGAGCAGTACTTC | CASSREFHEQYF
15 | TRBJ1-5 | NA | TRBD1 | TRBV7-2 | TGTGCCAGCAGCTTTCGGACAGGGGGCAATCAGCCCCAGCATTTT | CASSFRTGGNQPQHF
17 | TRBJ2-6 | NA | TRBD2 | TRBV27 | TGTGCCAGCAGTTTAGCGGGGGGCCGTGGTGGGGCCAACGTCCTGACTTTC | CASSLAGGRGGANVLTF
17 | TRBJ1-2 | once | NA | TRBV4-3 | TGCGCCAGCAGCCAAGATCAGAGACAAGATCACCCATATGGCTACACCTTC | CASSQDQRQDHPYGYTF
13 | TRBJ1-1 | NA | NA | TRBV5-4 | TGTGCCAGCAGTTCTACTGTGCAGGGGCGAGCTTTCTTT | CASSSTVQGRAFF
13 | TRBJ2-2 | once | NA | TRBV4-2 | TGTGCCAGCAGCCAAGACCCGGTCGGGGAGCTGTTTTTT | CASSQDPVGELFF
17 | TRBJ2-3 | NA | NA | TRBV27 | TGTGCCAGCAGTTTAGGTTGGGGAGCTACGGACTCAGATACGCAGTATTTT | CASSLGWGATDSDTQYF
13 | TRBJ2-5 | NA | TRBD1 | TRBV2 | TGTGCCAGCAGCGGACAGGTTCAAGAGACCCAGTACTTC | CASSGQVQETQYF
17 | TRBJ1-6 | NA | NA | TRBV27 | TGTGCCAGCAGCCGGGACTTCCTCCTCTCCTATAATTCACCCCTCCACTTT | CASSRDFLLSYNSPLHF
16 | TRBJ2-5 | NA | TRBD1 | TRBV7-2 | TGTGCCAGCAGCTTAAACCTCAGACAGGGGGGTGAGACCCAGTACTTC | CASSLNLRQGGETQYF
17 | TRBJ2-2 | NA | TRBD1 | TRBV5-1 | TGCGCCAGCAGCCCGCGCCCAGGGGGCCCGAGCACCGGGGAGCTGTTTTTT | CASSPRPGGPSTGELFF
16 | TRBJ2-3 | NA | NA | TRBV5-1 | TGCGCCAGCAGCCGAACCGGGACCCCCGGGGGACATACGCAGTATTTT | CASSRTGTPGGHTQYF
11 | TRBJ2-7 | NA | NA | TRBV7-2 | TGTGCCAGCAGCGTCGCGGACGAGCAGTACTTC | CASSVADEQYF
16 | TRBJ2-5 | NA | TRBD2 | TRBV5-4 | TGTGCCAGCAGCTCAGGGACTAGCGGGGGTGAAGAGACCCAGTACTTC | CASSSGTSGGEETQYF
13 | TRBJ1-6 | NA | NA | TRBV6-6 | TGTGCCAGCCGAGCCCGACCAGGATCACCCCTCCACTTT | CASRARPGSPLHF
14 | TRBJ1-6 | NA | TRBD1 | TRBV7-2 | TGTGCCAGCAGCTCGACAGGGAATAATTCACCCCTCCACTTT | CASSSTGNNSPLHF
14 | TRBJ1-2 | few | NA | TRBV5-1 | TGCGCCAGCAGCTTGGTCCAGGGCGACTATGGCTACACCTTC | CASSLVQGDYGYTF
15 | TRBJ2-6 | NA | NA | TRBV28 | TGTGCCAGCAGTTTCTCGGGGACTGGGGCCAACGTCCTGACTTTC | CASSFSGTGANVLTF
18 | TRBJ1-6 | few | TRBD1 | TRBV27 | TGTGCCAGCAGTTTACAATTCACAGGGGCCCTCTGGAATTCACCCCTCCACTTT | CASSLQFTGALWNSPLHF
14 | TRBJ1-1 | once | TRBD1 | TRBV7-9 | TGTGCCAGCAGCGGGACAGGGGGCGACACTGAAGCTTTCTTT | CASSGTGGDTEAFF
17 | TRBJ1-6 | once | NA | TRBV7-2 | TGTGCCAGCAGCTCGGACTTCAGGGGAGCAGTGTATTCACCCCTCCACTTT | CASSSDFRGAVYSPLHF
13 | TRBJ2-7 | NA | TRBD2 | TRBV7-7 | TGTGCCAGCAGCTCTACTAGCGGGGGAGCTCAGTACTTC | CASSSTSGGAQYF
13 | TRBJ1-2 | once | NA | TRBV14 | TGTGCCAGCAGCCAAGATCGGTGGTATGGCTACACCTTC | CASSQDRWYGYTF
14 | TRBJ2-7 | NA | NA | TRBV2 | TGTGCCAGCAGTGGGACTTTTTCCGCCCACGAGCAGTACTTC | CASSGTFSAHEQYF
16 | TRBJ1-6 | NA | TRBD1 | TRBV7-2 | TGTGCCAGCAGCCCGATGACAGGGGGAATAAGTTCACCCCTCCACTTT | CASSPMTGGISSPLHF
15 | TRBJ2-7 | NA | TRBD1 | TRBV6-5 | TGTGCCAGCAGTTACTCGGGACAGGGGATATACGAGCAGTACTTC | CASSYSGQGIYEQYF
14 | TRBJ2-5 | once | NA | TRBV27 | TGTGCCAGCAGCGTGACAGGATGGGAGGAGACCCAGTACTTC | CASSVTGWEETQYF
15 | TRBJ1-2 | NA | NA | TRBV5-8 | TGTGCCAGCAGCCCCCAACCTACAGGGATCCATGGCTACACCTTC | CASSPQPTGIHGYTF
18 | TRBJ1-5 | few | NA | TRBV28 | TGTGCCAGCAGCTCAAACCGGGACATATTCGATAGCAATCAGCCCCAGCATTTT | CASSSNRDIFDSNQPQHF
11 | TRBJ2-7 | few | NA | TRBV5-6 | TGTGCCAGCAGCTTCGACAGGGAGCAGTACTTC | CASSFDREQYF